A selection of T cell receptor beta chains follows, all from one sample in a study of T-cell reconstitution after alpha-beta-depleted transplantation in children. TCRdb independently ran MiXCR on the PCR reads; one entry per CDR3 protein. The profile shows 450,000 to 550,000 distinct CDR3 sequences, about an eighth of them singletons. The specimen was PBMCs, mostly from graft donor cells, collected 180 days after TCRalphabeta/CD19-depleted stem cell transplant. These TCRs come from a female patient aged 2-15 years who had a stem cell transplant for aplastic anemia, so the T cells may come from the graft donor. The CDR3 runs from the conserved cysteine through the conserved F or W. D genes are given only for firm matches. The size entry is marked missing in some rows and otherwise reads once, few, many or a size class.

J	D	size	V	DNA	CDR3
TRBJ2-5	NA	few	TRBV9	TGTGCCAGCAGCGTAGGCCGGCGAGAGGGAGAGACCCAGTACTTC	CASSVGRREGETQYF
TRBJ2-2	NA	NA	TRBV7-8	TGTGCCAGCAGCCTACAGGGAGTATACACCGGGGAGCTGTTTTTT	CASSLQGVYTGELFF
TRBJ1-4	NA	NA	TRBV29-1	TGCAGCGTTGGCACATCAACTAATGAAAAACTGTTTTTT	CSVGTSTNEKLFF
TRBJ2-1	TRBD2	NA	TRBV12-3/TRBV12-4	TGTGCCAGCAGGCGAATACTAGCGGGAGTGTACAATGAGCAGTTCTTC	CASRRILAGVYNEQFF
TRBJ2-2	TRBD2	many	TRBV9	TGTGCCAGCAGCGTAGGCCGGGAGGCCTACACCGGGGAGCTGTTTTTT	CASSVGREAYTGELFF
TRBJ2-7	TRBD2	few	TRBV24-1	TGTGCCACCAGTGATACGGGAGGGGGGAACGAGCAGTACTTC	CATSDTGGGNEQYF
TRBJ2-6	NA	NA	TRBV20-1	TGCAGTGCTAGAAAGCCTGGGGCCAACGGCCTGACTTTC	CSARKPGANGLTF
TRBJ1-3	NA	NA	TRBV27	TGTGCCAGCAGCTCCTCGAGGGGGACTGGAAACACCATATATTTT	CASSSSRGTGNTIYF
TRBJ1-4	NA	NA	TRBV6-5	TGTGCCAGCAGTTACTCGGGCAGCTTGGGAGGGAAACTGTTTTTT	CASSYSGSLGGKLFF
TRBJ2-2	NA	few	TRBV24-1	TGTGCCACCAGTGATCAGGGCCCCGGGGAGCTGTTTTTT	CATSDQGPGELFF
TRBJ2-3	TRBD2	few	TRBV28	TGTGCCAGCAGTTTACCCCTGACTAGCGGGAGTACAGATACGCAGTATTTT	CASSLPLTSGSTDTQYF
TRBJ2-1	NA	NA	TRBV30	TGTGCCTGGAGTGTAATGACAGCGGGTCTCAATGAGCAGTTCTTC	CAWSVMTAGLNEQFF
TRBJ1-1	NA	NA	TRBV10-3	TGTGCCATCAGTGAGCCGGGGATCGGGAACACTGAAGCTTTCTTT	CAISEPGIGNTEAFF
TRBJ2-6	NA	many	TRBV20-1	TGCAGTGCTACCCGGCCCGGAGGCCTGACTTTC	CSATRPGGLTF
TRBJ2-6	NA	NA	TRBV21-1	TGTGCCAGCAGCAACCTACAGACCATTAGGCTCTCTGGGGCCAACGTCCTGACTTTC	CASSNLQTIRLSGANVLTF
TRBJ2-2	TRBD2	few	TRBV28	TGTGCCAGCAGTTTCCCCGGACTAGCGGGACGTACCACCGGGGAGCTGTTTTTT	CASSFPGLAGRTTGELFF
TRBJ2-7	TRBD2	NA	TRBV28	TGTGCCAGCAGTCCCGCCGGGGCGGGAGTCCACGAGCAGTACTTC	CASSPAGAGVHEQYF
TRBJ2-1	NA	many	TRBV29-1	TGCAGCGTTGAAGATAAGGACATCCTTCAGAATGAGCAGTTCTTC	CSVEDKDILQNEQFF
TRBJ2-2	TRBD1	few	TRBV20-1	TGCAGTGCTAGAGGCGCCGGGACAGGGACGAACACCGGGGAGCTGTTTTTT	CSARGAGTGTNTGELFF
TRBJ2-4	NA	many	TRBV20-1	TGCAGTGCTAGAAAAGGAACCATTAAAAACATTCAGTACTTC	CSARKGTIKNIQYF
TRBJ2-6	NA	NA	TRBV18	TGTGCCAGCTCACAACTAGGGCACGGTGGGGCCAACGTCCTGACTTTC	CASSQLGHGGANVLTF
TRBJ2-3	TRBD1	NA	TRBV29-1	TGCAGCGTTGATGGGGTTAGCTGGACAGGGTTCACAGATACGCAGTATTTT	CSVDGVSWTGFTDTQYF
TRBJ1-2	NA	NA	TRBV20-1	TGCAGTGCTATTACCGGGACGCCGGTTGGGGGCTACACCTTC	CSAITGTPVGGYTF
TRBJ1-2	NA	few	TRBV6-1	TGTGCCAGCAGTCCCCGAGGCCAGGCGCATGGCTACACCTTC	CASSPRGQAHGYTF
TRBJ2-5	TRBD1	many	TRBV4-2	TGTGCCAGCAGCCCCTGGGCAGGGGGATTAGAGACCCAGTACTTC	CASSPWAGGLETQYF
TRBJ2-5	TRBD2	NA	TRBV20-1	TGCAGTGCTACCCTAGCGGGAGGGCCGACCCAGTACTTC	CSATLAGGPTQYF
TRBJ2-1	NA	once	TRBV7-2	TGTGCCAGCAGCCCGACTACCGGGAGTTACAATGAGCAGTTCTTC	CASSPTTGSYNEQFF
TRBJ1-1	TRBD1	NA	TRBV7-9	TGTGCCAGCAGCTCACAGGGGGCTGGCACTGAAGCTTTCTTT	CASSSQGAGTEAFF
TRBJ1-2	TRBD1	few	TRBV24-1	TGTGCCACCGCGGGACAGGGTAACTATGGCTACACCTTC	CATAGQGNYGYTF
TRBJ1-5	NA	few	TRBV6-1	TGTGCCAGCAGCCCCCGCTCATATAGCAATCAGCCCCAGCATTTT	CASSPRSYSNQPQHF
TRBJ1-1	NA	few	TRBV13	TGTGCCAGCAGCCCCAGAATGGAAATGAACACTGAAGCTTTCTTT	CASSPRMEMNTEAFF
TRBJ2-1	TRBD2	few	TRBV5-6	TGTGCCAGCAGCTTGCCTACGGGGGGCTCCTACAATGAGCAGTTCTTC	CASSLPTGGSYNEQFF
TRBJ2-2	TRBD2	NA	TRBV7-3	TGTGCCAGCAGCTTAACAGCGGGGGTTACCGGGGAGCTGTTTTTT	CASSLTAGVTGELFF
TRBJ2-7	TRBD2	many	TRBV5-1	TGCGCCAGCAGGGGCCGGGCTAGCGGGATCTACGAGCAGTACTTC	CASRGRASGIYEQYF
TRBJ2-2	NA	NA	TRBV11-3	TGTGCCAGCGATGGAGTCTTGGCGAACACCGGGGAGCTGTTTTTT	CASDGVLANTGELFF
TRBJ2-7	NA	few	TRBV5-1	TGCGCCAGCAGCTTGGCCGGTGCCCTTGGACCTACCTACGAGCAGTACTTC	CASSLAGALGPTYEQYF
TRBJ2-7	TRBD2	many	TRBV4-3	TGCGCCAGCAGCCAAGATAGAGCTAGCGGGAGCTACGAGCAGTACTTC	CASSQDRASGSYEQYF
TRBJ1-2	NA	NA	TRBV6-6	TGTGCCAGCACAAACGCCGATTATGGCTACACCTTC	CASTNADYGYTF
TRBJ2-4	NA	NA	TRBV6-2/TRBV6-3	TGTGCCAGCACCACGACAGGGACTTTAGCCAAAAACATTCAGTACTTC	CASTTTGTLAKNIQYF
TRBJ1-1	NA	many	TRBV3-1	TGTGCCAGCAGCCAAGAAGGGTACACTGAAGCTTTCTTT	CASSQEGYTEAFF
TRBJ2-7	NA	many	TRBV29-1	TGCAGCGTTGAAGATGTCCGGGCCAGCGGGCAGTACTTC	CSVEDVRASGQYF
TRBJ2-2	TRBD2	NA	TRBV29-1	TGCAGCGTTGAACTACTAGCGGCCCGTCACACCGGGGAGCTGTTTTTT	CSVELLAARHTGELFF
TRBJ2-7	NA	NA	TRBV7-9	TGTGCCAGCAGCTCCCGGCAGGGGTGGTACGAGCAGTACTTC	CASSSRQGWYEQYF
TRBJ1-5	NA	many	TRBV28	TGTGCCAGCAGTTTGCCAGACCTTATAGCGGGGCCCCAGCATTTT	CASSLPDLIAGPQHF
TRBJ2-1	TRBD2	NA	TRBV11-2	TGTGCCAGCAGCCCGACCCGGGCTAGCGGGAGTGGCGAGCAGTTCTTC	CASSPTRASGSGEQFF
TRBJ2-7	TRBD1	few	TRBV9	TGTGCCAGCAGCGGATACCGGGACAGGGATTACGAGCAGTACTTC	CASSGYRDRDYEQYF
TRBJ2-5	NA	many	TRBV20-1	TGCAGCGCAATGCTCGGGGGGCGTGGGGAGACCCAGTACTTC	CSAMLGGRGETQYF
TRBJ2-4	TRBD2	NA	TRBV20-1	TGCAGTGCTAGAGCCTTAAGACTAGCGGGAGGGATAGCCAAAAACATTCAGTACTTC	CSARALRLAGGIAKNIQYF
TRBJ2-1	NA	many	TRBV5-1	TGCGCCAGCAGCCACGCACTGGACCCCATCAATGAGCAGTTCTTC	CASSHALDPINEQFF
TRBJ2-1	TRBD2	many	TRBV4-3	TGCGCCAGCAGCCAAGATGGTCTAGCGGGGAATGAGCAGTTCTTC	CASSQDGLAGNEQFF
TRBJ1-1	NA	many	TRBV5-1	TGCGCCAGCAGCTTGACAGGTTGGAACACTGAAGCTTTCTTT	CASSLTGWNTEAFF
TRBJ1-4	NA	NA	TRBV6-5	TGTGCCAGCAGTTACAGGGTTACTAATGAAAAACTGTTTTTT	CASSYRVTNEKLFF